This is a list of T cell receptor beta chains from one sample in a study of T cells in Graves' hyperthyroidism and ophthalmopathy. Using its own MiXCR run on the multiplex PCR reads, TCRdb lists one record per CDR3 protein. The data hold 500,000 or so distinct CDR3 sequences, with approximately 17% observed a single time. Specimen: blood. These receptors all come from a young woman with Graves' ophthalmopathy. Both conserved end residues are part of each CDR3. The D gene is left open where the match is weak. Some rows have no size entry. The others give once, few or many, or a class for an expanded clone.

CDR3 length	clone size	D gene	V gene	J gene	CDR3 protein	CDR3 DNA
12	few	.	TRBV19	TRBJ1-1	CARTRMNTEAFF	TGTGCCAGGACACGCATGAACACTGAAGCTTTCTTT
14	many	.	TRBV5-1	TRBJ1-1	CASSLDGGGTEAFF	TGCGCCAGCAGCTTGGATGGGGGGGGCACTGAAGCTTTCTTT
14	.	TRBD2	TRBV6-2/TRBV6-3	TRBJ2-7	CASKLAGVDYEQYF	TGTGCCAGCAAACTAGCGGGGGTTGACTACGAGCAGTACTTC
14	many	.	TRBV6-2/TRBV6-3	TRBJ1-1	CASSLPGLVTGAFF	TGTGCCAGCAGCCTCCCGGGCCTCGTAACGGGAGCTTTCTTT
17	few	TRBD1	TRBV6-5	TRBJ2-2	CASSYYGQGANTGELFF	TGTGCCAGCAGTTACTATGGACAGGGGGCGAACACCGGGGAGCTGTTTTTT
16	many	.	TRBV27	TRBJ2-1	CASSLSGLNSYNEQFF	TGTGCCAGCAGTTTATCAGGGCTGAACTCCTACAATGAGCAGTTCTTC
15	many	.	TRBV5-1	TRBJ1-1	CASSFKAGGDTEAFF	TGCGCCAGCAGCTTTAAAGCCGGGGGGGACACTGAAGCTTTCTTT
14	few	.	TRBV7-9	TRBJ1-6	CASMGKAVGSPLHF	TGTGCCAGCATGGGGAAAGCTGTCGGTTCACCCCTCCACTTT
16	few	.	TRBV2	TRBJ2-3	CASRVRGGTTTDTQYF	TGTGCCAGCAGGGTCCGTGGGGGGACGACCACAGATACGCAGTATTTT
13	few	.	TRBV6-1	TRBJ1-1	CASRDRRDTEAFF	TGTGCCAGCAGGGACCGTCGGGACACTGAAGCTTTCTTT
15	.	TRBD2	TRBV6-2/TRBV6-3	TRBJ2-7	CASSLAGAVYNEQYF	TGTGCCAGCAGTCTAGCGGGGGCGGTCTACAATGAGCAGTACTTC
16	.	TRBD1	TRBV11-3	TRBJ1-2	CASSGTTGRSLYGYTF	TGTGCCAGCAGCGGAACGACAGGGCGATCACTCTATGGCTACACCTTC
15	many	.	TRBV12-3/TRBV12-4	TRBJ2-7	CASSHVYGLSYEQYF	TGTGCCAGCAGTCACGTTTATGGGTTGAGCTACGAGCAGTACTTC
15	.	.	TRBV5-6	TRBJ1-3	CASSYRQLSGNTIYF	TGTGCCAGCAGCTACAGACAGCTCTCTGGAAACACCATATATTTT
14	few	.	TRBV12-3/TRBV12-4	TRBJ2-7	CASSLGPGLSEQYF	TGTGCCAGCAGTTTAGGCCCCGGATTAAGCGAGCAGTACTTC